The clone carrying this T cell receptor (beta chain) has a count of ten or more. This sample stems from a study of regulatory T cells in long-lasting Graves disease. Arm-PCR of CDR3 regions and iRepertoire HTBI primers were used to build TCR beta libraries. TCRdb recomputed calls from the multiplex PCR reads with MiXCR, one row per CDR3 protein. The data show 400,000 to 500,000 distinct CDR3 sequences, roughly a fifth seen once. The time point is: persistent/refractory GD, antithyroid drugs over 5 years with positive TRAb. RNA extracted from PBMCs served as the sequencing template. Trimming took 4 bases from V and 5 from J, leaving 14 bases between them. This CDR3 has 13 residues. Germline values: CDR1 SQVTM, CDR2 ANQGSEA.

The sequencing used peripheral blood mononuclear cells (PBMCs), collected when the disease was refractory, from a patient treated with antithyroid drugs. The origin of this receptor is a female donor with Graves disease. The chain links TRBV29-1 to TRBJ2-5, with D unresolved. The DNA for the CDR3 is TGCAGCGTTGGGGCTACCTTCGGGGAGACCCAGTACTTC. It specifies CSVGATFGETQYF.